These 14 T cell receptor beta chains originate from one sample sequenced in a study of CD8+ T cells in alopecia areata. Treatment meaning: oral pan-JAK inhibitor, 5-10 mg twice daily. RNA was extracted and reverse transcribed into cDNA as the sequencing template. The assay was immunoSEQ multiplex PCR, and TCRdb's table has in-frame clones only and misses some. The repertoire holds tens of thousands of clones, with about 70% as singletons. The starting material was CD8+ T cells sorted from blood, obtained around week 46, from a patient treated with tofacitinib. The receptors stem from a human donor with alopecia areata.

DNA for the CDR3: TGTGCCAGCAGCTTAGGCTGGAACATTCAGTACTTC. Translated: CASSLGWNIQYF. The J gene is TRBJ2-4, the V gene TRBV13; D gene uncertain. V was shortened by 0 bases and J by 7 bases, with 4 bases between the two germline ends. The CDR3 has 12 amino acids. Germline-derived CDR1 and CDR2 are PRHDT and FYEKMQ (reference sequence).

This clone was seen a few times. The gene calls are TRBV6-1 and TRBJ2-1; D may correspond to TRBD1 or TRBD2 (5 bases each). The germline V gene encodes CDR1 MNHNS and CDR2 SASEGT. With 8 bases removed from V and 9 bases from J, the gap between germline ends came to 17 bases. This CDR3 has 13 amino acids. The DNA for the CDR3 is TGTGCCAGCGAGGTGCAGGGAGTGGGTGAGCAGTTCTTC. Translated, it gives CASEVQGVGEQFF.

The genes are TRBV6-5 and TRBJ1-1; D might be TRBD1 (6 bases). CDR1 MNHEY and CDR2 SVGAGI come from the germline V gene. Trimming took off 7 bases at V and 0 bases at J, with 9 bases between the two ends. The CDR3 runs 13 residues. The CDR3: CASTRDMNTEAFF. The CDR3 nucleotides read TGTGCCAGCACCCGGGACATGAACACTGAAGCTTTCTTT.

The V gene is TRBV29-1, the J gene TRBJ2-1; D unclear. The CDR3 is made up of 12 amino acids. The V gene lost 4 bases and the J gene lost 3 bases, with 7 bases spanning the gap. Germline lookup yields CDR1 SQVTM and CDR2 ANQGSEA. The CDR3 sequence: CSVGVRYNEQFF. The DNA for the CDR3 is TGCAGCGTTGGAGTGCGCTACAATGAGCAGTTCTTC.

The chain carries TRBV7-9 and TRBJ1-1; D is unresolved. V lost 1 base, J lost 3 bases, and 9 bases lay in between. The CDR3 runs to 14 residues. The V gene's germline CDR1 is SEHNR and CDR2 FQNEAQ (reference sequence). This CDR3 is CASSLGPGDTEAFF. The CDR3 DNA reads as TGTGCCAGCAGCTTAGGGCCGGGAGACACTGAAGCTTTCTTT.

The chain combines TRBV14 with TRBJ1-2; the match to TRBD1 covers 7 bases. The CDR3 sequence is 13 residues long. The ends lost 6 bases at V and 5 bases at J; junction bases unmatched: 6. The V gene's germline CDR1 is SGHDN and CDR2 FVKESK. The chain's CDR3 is CASRPTGTYGYTF. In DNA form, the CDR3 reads TGTGCCAGCAGGCCGACAGGGACATATGGCTACACCTTC.

The CDR3 reads CAWSVLGANTEAFF. The CDR3, as DNA: TGTGCCTGGAGTGTTCTCGGGGCAAACACTGAAGCTTTCTTT. V is TRBV30 and J is TRBJ1-1, with TRBD1 as a possible D gene (5 bases). Trimming left V 0 bases short and J 2 bases short, with 10 bases between. CDR3 length: 14 residues. Germline CDR1 reads GTSNPN; CDR2 reads SVGIG (reference sequence).

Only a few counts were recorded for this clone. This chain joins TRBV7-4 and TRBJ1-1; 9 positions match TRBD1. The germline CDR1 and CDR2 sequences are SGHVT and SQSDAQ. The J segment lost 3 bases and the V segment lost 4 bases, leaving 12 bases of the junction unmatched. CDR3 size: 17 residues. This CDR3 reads CASSSLDRGGGYTEAFF. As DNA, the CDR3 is TGTGCCAGCAGCTCTTTGGACAGGGGAGGTGGGTACACTGAAGCTTTCTTT. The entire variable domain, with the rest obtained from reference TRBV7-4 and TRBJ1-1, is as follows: GAGVSQSPRYKVAKRGRDVALRCDSISGHVTLYWYRQTLGQGSEVLTYSQSDAQRDKSGRPSGRFSAERPERSVSTLKIQRTEQGDSAVYLCASSSLDRGGGYTEAFFGQGTRLTVV.

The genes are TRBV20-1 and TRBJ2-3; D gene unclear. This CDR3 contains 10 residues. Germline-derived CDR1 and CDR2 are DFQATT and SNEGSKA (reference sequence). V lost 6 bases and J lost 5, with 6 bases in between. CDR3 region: CSAPLDTQYF. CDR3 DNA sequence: TGCAGTGCCCCCTTAGATACGCAGTATTTT.

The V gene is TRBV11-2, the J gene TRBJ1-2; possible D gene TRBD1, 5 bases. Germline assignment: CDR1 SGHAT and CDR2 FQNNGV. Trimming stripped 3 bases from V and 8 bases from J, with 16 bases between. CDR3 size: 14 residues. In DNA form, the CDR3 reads TGTGCCAGCAGCTTGAACTGGGGCGCTATAGGCTACACCTTC. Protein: CASSLNWGAIGYTF.

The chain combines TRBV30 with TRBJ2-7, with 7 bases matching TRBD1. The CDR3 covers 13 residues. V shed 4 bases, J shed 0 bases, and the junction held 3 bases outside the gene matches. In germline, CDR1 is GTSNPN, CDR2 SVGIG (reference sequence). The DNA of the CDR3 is TGTGCCTGGAACCCAGGGGGCTCCTACGAGCAGTACTTC. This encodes CAWNPGGSYEQYF.

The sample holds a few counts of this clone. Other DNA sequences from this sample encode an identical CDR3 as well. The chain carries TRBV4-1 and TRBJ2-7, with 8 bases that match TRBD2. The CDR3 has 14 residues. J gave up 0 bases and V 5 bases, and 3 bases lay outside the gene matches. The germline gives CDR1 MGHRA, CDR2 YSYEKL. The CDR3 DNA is TGCGCCAGCAGCACCAGCGGGGGCTCCTACGAGCAGTACTTC. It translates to CASSTSGGSYEQYF.

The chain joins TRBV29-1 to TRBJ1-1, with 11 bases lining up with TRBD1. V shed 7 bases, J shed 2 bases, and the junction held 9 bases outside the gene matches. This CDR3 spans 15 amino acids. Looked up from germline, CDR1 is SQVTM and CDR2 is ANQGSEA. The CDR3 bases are TGCAGCGCAGCCGGGACAGGGGGAATTAACACTGAAGCTTTCTTT. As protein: CSAAGTGGINTEAFF.

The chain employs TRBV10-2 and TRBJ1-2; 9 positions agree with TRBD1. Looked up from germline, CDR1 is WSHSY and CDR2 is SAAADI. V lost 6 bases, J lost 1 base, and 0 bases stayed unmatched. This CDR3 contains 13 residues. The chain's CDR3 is CASRDRGNYGYTF. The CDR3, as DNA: TGCGCCAGCAGGGACAGGGGTAACTATGGCTACACCTTC.